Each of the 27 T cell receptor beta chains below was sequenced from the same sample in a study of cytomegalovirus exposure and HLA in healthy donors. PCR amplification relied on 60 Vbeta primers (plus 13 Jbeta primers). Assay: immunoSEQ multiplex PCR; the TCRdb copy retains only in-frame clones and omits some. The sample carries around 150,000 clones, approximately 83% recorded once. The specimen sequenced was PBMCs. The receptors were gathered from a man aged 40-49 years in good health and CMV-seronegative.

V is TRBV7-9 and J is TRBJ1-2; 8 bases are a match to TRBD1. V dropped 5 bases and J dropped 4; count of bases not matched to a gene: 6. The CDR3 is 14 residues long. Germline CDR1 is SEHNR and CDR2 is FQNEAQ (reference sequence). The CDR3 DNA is TGTGCCAGCAGCCCCCCGGGGACAGGCTATGGCTACACCTTC. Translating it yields CASSPPGTGYGYTF.

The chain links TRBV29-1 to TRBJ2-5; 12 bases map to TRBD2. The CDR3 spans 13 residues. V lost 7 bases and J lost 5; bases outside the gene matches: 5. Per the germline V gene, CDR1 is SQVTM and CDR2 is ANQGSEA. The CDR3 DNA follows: TGCAGCGCCCTACTAGCGGGAGGTGAGACCCAGTACTTC. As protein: CSALLAGGETQYF.

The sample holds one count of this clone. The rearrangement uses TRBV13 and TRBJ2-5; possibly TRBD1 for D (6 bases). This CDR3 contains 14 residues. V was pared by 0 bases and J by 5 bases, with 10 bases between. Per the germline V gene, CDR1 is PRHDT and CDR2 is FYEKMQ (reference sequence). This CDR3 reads CASSLGQGQETQYF. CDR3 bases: TGTGCCAGCAGCTTAGGGCAGGGGCAGGAGACCCAGTACTTC.

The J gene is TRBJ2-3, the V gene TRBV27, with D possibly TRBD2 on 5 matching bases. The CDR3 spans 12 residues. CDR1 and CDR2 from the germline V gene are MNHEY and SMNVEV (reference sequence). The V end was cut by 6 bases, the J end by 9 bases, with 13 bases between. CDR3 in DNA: TGTGCCAGCAGCCCAAGGACTGGGACGCAGTATTTT. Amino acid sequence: CASSPRTGTQYF.

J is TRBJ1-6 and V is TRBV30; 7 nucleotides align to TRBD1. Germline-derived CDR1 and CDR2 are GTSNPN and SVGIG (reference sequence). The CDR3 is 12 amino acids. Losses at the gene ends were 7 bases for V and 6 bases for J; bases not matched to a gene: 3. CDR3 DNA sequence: TGTGCCTCAGGACAGGCTAATTCACCCCTCCACTTT. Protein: CASGQANSPLHF.

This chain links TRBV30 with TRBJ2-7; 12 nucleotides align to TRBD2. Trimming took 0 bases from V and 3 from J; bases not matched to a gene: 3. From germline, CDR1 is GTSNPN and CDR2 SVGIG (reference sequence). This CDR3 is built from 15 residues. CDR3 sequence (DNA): TGTGCCTGGAGTGTTTGGACTAGCGGGATCTACGAGCAGTACTTC. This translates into CAWSVWTSGIYEQYF.

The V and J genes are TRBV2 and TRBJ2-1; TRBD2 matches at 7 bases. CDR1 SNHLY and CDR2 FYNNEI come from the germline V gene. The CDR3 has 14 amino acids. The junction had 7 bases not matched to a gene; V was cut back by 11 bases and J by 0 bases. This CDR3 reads CAVNGGSSYNEQFF. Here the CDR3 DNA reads TGTGCCGTGAACGGGGGGAGCTCCTACAATGAGCAGTTCTTC.

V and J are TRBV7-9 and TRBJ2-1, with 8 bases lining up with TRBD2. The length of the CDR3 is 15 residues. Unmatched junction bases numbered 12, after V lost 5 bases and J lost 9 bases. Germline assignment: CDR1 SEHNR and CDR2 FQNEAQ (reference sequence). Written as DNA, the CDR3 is TGTGCCAGCAGCCATCCCTCCGGGAGGGCCCTTGAGCAGTTCTTC. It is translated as CASSHPSGRALEQFF. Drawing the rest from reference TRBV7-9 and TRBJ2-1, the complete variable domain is DTGVSQNPRHKITKRGQNVTFRCDPISEHNRLYWYRQTLGQGPEFLTYFQNEAQLEKSRLLSDRFSAERPKGSFSTLEIQRTEQGDSAMYLCASSHPSGRALEQFFGPGTRLTVL.

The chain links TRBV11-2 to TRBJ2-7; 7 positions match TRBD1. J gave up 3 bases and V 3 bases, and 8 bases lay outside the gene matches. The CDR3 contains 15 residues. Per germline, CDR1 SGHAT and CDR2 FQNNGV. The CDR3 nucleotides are TGTGCCAGCAGCTTTTCCGGGGACAGATACTACGAGCAGTACTTC. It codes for CASSFSGDRYYEQYF.

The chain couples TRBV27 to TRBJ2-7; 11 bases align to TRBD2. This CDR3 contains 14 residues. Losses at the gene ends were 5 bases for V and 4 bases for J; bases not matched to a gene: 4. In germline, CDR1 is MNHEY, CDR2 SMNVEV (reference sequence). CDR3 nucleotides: TGTGCCAGCAGTCTAACTAGCGGGGGTTACGAGCAGTACTTC. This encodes CASSLTSGGYEQYF.

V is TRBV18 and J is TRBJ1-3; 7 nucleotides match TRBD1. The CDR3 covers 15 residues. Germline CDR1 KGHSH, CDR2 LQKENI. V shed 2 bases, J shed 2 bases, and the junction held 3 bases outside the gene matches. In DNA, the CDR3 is TGTGCCAGCTCACCAGTCAGGGGGACTGGAAACACCATATATTTT. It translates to CASSPVRGTGNTIYF. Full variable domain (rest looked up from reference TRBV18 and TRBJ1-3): NAGVMQNPRHLVRRRGQEARLRCSPMKGHSHVYWYRQLPEEGLKFMVYLQKENIIDESGMPKERFSAEFPKEGPSILRIQQVVRGDSAAYFCASSPVRGTGNTIYFGEGSWLTVV.

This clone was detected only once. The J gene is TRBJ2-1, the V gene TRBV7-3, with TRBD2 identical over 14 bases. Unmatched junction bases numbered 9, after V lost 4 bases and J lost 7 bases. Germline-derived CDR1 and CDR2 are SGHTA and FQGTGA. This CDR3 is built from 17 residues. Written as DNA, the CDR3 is TGTGCCAGCAGCTCGCCCACCGGGACTAGCGGGAGTAATGAGCAGTTCTTC. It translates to CASSSPTGTSGSNEQFF.

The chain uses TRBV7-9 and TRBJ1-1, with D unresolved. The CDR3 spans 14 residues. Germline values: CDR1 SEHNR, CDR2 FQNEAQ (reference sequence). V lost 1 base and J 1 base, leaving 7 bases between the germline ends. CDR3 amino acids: CASSLGQENTEAFF. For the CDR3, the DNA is TGTGCCAGCAGCTTAGGTCAGGAGAACACTGAAGCTTTCTTT.

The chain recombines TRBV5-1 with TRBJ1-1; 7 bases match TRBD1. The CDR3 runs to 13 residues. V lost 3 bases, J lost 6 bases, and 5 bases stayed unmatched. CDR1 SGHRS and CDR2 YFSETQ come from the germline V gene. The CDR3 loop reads CASSSRTGAEAFF. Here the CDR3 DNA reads TGCGCCAGCAGCTCCCGGACAGGTGCTGAAGCTTTCTTT.

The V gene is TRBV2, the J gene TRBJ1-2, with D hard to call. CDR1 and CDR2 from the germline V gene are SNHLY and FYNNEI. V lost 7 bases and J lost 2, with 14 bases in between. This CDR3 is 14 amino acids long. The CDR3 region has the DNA TGTGCCAGCACCCCCATTAGTTCCAACTATGGCTACACCTTC. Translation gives CASTPISSNYGYTF.

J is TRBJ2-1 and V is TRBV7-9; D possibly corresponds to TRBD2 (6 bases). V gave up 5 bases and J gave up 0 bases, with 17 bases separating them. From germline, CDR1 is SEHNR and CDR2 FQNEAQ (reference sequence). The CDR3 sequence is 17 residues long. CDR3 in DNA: TGTGCCAGCAGCACCCACCTAGCGCTGAGCTCCTACAATGAGCAGTTCTTC. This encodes CASSTHLALSSYNEQFF. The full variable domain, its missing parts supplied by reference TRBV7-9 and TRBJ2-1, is DTGVSQNPRHKITKRGQNVTFRCDPISEHNRLYWYRQTLGQGPEFLTYFQNEAQLEKSRLLSDRFSAERPKGSFSTLEIQRTEQGDSAMYLCASSTHLALSSYNEQFFGPGTRLTVL.

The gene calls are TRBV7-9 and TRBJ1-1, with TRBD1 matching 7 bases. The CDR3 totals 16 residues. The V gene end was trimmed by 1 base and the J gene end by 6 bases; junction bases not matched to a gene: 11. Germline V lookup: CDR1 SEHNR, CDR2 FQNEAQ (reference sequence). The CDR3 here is CASSLEPQGQLAEAFF. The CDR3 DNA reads TGTGCCAGCAGCTTAGAACCACAGGGGCAGTTAGCTGAAGCTTTCTTT.

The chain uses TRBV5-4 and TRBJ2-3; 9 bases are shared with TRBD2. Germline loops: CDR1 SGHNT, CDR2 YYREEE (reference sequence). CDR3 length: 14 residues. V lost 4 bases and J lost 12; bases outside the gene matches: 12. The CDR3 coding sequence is TGTGCCAGCAGCCTACGAGTAGCGGGGGTAACTCAGTATTTT. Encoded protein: CASSLRVAGVTQYF.

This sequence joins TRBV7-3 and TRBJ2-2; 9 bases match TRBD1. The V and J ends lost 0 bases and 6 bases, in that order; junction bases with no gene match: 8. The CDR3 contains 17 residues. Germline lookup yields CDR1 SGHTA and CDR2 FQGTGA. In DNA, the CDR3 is TGTGCCAGCAGCTTAACCGGAGGGACAGGGTCTCCCGGGGAGCTGTTTTTT. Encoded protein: CASSLTGGTGSPGELFF. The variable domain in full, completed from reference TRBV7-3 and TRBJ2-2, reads GAGVSQTPSNKVTEKGKYVELRCDPISGHTALYWYRQSLGQGPEFLIYFQGTGAADDSGLPNDRFFAVRPEGSVSTLKIQRTERGDSAVYLCASSLTGGTGSPGELFFGEGSRLTVL.

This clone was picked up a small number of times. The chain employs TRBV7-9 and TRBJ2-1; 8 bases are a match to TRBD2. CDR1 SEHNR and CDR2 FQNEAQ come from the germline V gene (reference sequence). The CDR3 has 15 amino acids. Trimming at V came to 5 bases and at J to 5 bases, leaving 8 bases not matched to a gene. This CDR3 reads CASSLSGKNHNEQFF. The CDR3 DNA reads TGTGCCAGCAGCCTTAGCGGGAAGAACCACAATGAGCAGTTCTTC.

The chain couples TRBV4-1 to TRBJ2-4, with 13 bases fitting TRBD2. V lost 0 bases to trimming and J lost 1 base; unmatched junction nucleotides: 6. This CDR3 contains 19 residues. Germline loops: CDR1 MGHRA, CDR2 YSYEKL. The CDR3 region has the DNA TGCGCCAGCAGCCAAGATAGACTAGCGGGGGGTGGGGCCAAAAACATTCAGTACTTC. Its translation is CASSQDRLAGGGAKNIQYF.

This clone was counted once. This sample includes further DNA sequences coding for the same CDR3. CDR3 coding DNA: TGTGCCACCAGCAGCAGACAGATAATGAACACTGAAGCTTTCTTT. Translating gives CATSSRQIMNTEAFF. The genes are TRBV15 and TRBJ1-1, with D maybe TRBD1 (5 bases). The germline V and J ends were trimmed by 3 bases and 0 bases, with 11 bases remaining between them. Germline-derived CDR1 and CDR2 are LNHNV and YYDKDF (reference sequence). This CDR3 is built from 15 residues.

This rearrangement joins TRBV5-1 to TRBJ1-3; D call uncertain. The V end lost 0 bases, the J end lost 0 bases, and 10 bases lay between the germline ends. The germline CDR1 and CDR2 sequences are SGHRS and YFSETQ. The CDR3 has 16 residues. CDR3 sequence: CASSLGNSISGNTIYF. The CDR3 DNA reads TGCGCCAGCAGCTTGGGGAACAGCATCTCTGGAAACACCATATATTTT.

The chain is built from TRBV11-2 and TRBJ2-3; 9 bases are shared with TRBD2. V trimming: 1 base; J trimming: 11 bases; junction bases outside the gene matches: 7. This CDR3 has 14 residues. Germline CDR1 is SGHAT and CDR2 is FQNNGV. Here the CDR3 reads CASSLGHSGSWQYF. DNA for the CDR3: TGTGCCAGCAGCTTAGGCCATAGCGGGAGCTGGCAGTATTTT.

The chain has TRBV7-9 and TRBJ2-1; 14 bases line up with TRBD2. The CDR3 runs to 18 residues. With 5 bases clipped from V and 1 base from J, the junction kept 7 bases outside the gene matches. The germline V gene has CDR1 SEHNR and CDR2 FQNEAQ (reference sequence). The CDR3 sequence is CASSMTSGGAGSYNEQFF. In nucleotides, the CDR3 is TGTGCCAGCAGCATGACTAGCGGGGGGGCCGGGTCCTACAATGAGCAGTTCTTC. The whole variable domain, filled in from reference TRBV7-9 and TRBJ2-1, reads DTGVSQNPRHKITKRGQNVTFRCDPISEHNRLYWYRQTLGQGPEFLTYFQNEAQLEKSRLLSDRFSAERPKGSFSTLEIQRTEQGDSAMYLCASSMTSGGAGSYNEQFFGPGTRLTVL.

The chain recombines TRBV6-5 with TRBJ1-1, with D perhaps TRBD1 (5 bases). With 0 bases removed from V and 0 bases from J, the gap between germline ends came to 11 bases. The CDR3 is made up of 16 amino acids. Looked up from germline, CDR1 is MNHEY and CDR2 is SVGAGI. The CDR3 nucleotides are TGTGCCAGCAGTTACTCGATTCAGGGTATGAACACTGAAGCTTTCTTT. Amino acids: CASSYSIQGMNTEAFF.

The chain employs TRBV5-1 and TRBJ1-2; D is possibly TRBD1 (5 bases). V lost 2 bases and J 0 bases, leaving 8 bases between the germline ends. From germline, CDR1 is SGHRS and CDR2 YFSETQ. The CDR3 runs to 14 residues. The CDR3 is CASSFAGSNYGYTF. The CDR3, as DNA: TGCGCCAGCAGCTTTGCAGGGTCTAACTATGGCTACACCTTC.